The 11 T cell receptor beta chains given below trace back to one sample, sequenced in a study of cytomegalovirus exposure and HLA in healthy donors. PCR amplification relied on 60 Vbeta primers (plus 13 Jbeta primers). This table comes from immunoSEQ multiplex PCR, and its TCRdb copy is limited to in-frame clones, with some not included. The sample holds some 75,000 clones. Sequencing was performed on PBMCs. The origin of the receptors is a boy aged 5-17 years in good health and CMV-seronegative.

The chain combines TRBV5-1 with TRBJ2-1; the match to TRBD2 covers 7 bases. Germline V gene lookup returns CDR1 SGHRS and CDR2 YFSETQ. V trimming: 4 bases; J trimming: 1 base; junction bases outside the gene matches: 5. CDR3 length equals 15 residues. CDR3 protein: CASSESGVSYNEQFF. CDR3 DNA: TGCGCCAGCAGCGAGAGCGGGGTATCCTACAATGAGCAGTTCTTC.

The CDR3 nucleotides read TGTGCCAGCAGCCCCGGGACAATTTACAATGAGCAGTTCTTC. This codes for CASSPGTIYNEQFF. J is TRBJ2-1 and V is TRBV5-4, with D possibly TRBD1 on 6 matching bases. The V gene's germline CDR1 is SGHNT and CDR2 YYREEE (reference sequence). The germline V and J ends were trimmed by 4 bases and 4 bases, with 12 bases remaining between them. This CDR3 is built from 14 residues.

The chain recombines TRBV30 with TRBJ2-1; possible D gene TRBD2, 5 bases. The CDR3 consists of 15 residues. Per germline, CDR1 GTSNPN and CDR2 SVGIG (reference sequence). Trimming left V 2 bases short and J 2 bases short, with 13 bases between. The CDR3 loop reads CAWSPGISTYNEQFF. The CDR3 DNA reads as TGTGCCTGGAGTCCGGGGATTTCCACCTACAATGAGCAGTTCTTC.

The rearrangement joins TRBV5-1 to TRBJ1-2; 8 bases agree with TRBD1. The germline V gene has CDR1 SGHRS and CDR2 YFSETQ. The CDR3 consists of 15 residues. The V and J ends lost 0 bases and 8 bases, in that order; junction bases with no gene match: 9. The CDR3: CASSLDWPTGDGYTF. CDR3 bases: TGCGCCAGCAGCTTGGATTGGCCGACAGGGGACGGCTACACCTTC.

The chain carries TRBV11-2 and TRBJ2-2, with 10 bases fitting TRBD1. The CDR3 sequence is 15 residues long. Trimming cost V 1 base and J 5 bases; bases outside gene matches: 1. From germline, CDR1 is SGHAT and CDR2 FQNNGV. Here the CDR3 DNA reads TGTGCCAGCAGCTTAGGGACAGGGGGGACCGGGGAGCTGTTTTTT. It encodes CASSLGTGGTGELFF. Full variable domain (remainder filled in from reference TRBV11-2 and TRBJ2-2): EAGVAQSPRYKIIEKRQSVAFWCNPISGHATLYWYQQILGQGPKLLIQFQNNGVVDDSQLPKDRFSAERLKGVDSTLKIQPAKLEDSAVYLCASSLGTGGTGELFFGEGSRLTVL.

Of note for this clone: At one of its ends the junction is not consistent with the germline gene, which may arise from a read error. V gene TRBV18 combines with J gene TRBJ2-3; 13 nucleotides agree with TRBD2. This CDR3 is built from 17 residues. Germline V gene data show CDR1 as KGHSH and CDR2 as LQKENI. The CDR3 nucleotides are TGTGCCAGCTCACCGTCGGGACTAGCGGGGTGGGATGATAAGCAGTATTTT. This encodes CASSPSGLAGWDDKQYF.

V and J are TRBV6-5 and TRBJ2-7; D unresolved. This CDR3 is 14 amino acids long. Trimming removed 0 bases from V and 1 base from J, with 7 bases in between. Looked up from germline, CDR1 is MNHEY and CDR2 is SVGAGI. The CDR3 bases are TGTGCCAGCAGTTACTCGATACTTTCCTACGAGCAGTACTTC. This gives the protein CASSYSILSYEQYF.

The V and J genes are TRBV7-3 and TRBJ1-1, with D perhaps TRBD1 (6 bases). This CDR3 region has 14 residues. The V and J ends lost 5 bases and 4 bases respectively, with 14 bases between them. Germline V gives CDR1 SGHTA, CDR2 FQGTGA. CDR3 protein: CASSPTGMGTEAFF. In DNA form, the CDR3 reads TGTGCCAGCAGCCCTACAGGGATGGGCACTGAAGCTTTCTTT. Supplemented by reference TRBV7-3 and TRBJ1-1, the full variable domain reads GAGVSQTPSNKVTEKGKYVELRCDPISGHTALYWYRQSLGQGPEFLIYFQGTGAADDSGLPNDRFFAVRPEGSVSTLKIQRTERGDSAVYLCASSPTGMGTEAFFGQGTRLTVV.

To note about this clone: Germline is not matched at one junction end, which may reflect a read error. The chain links TRBV30 to TRBJ2-7; a possible D gene is TRBD1 (6 bases). This CDR3 comprises 15 residues. The germline V gene has CDR1 GTSNPN and CDR2 SVGIG (reference sequence). CDR3 sequence (DNA): TGTGCCGGGAGTGTGGCTACAGGGAGCTCCTACGAGCAGTACTTC. Its translation is CAGSVATGSSYEQYF.

The V and J genes are TRBV9 and TRBJ2-2; 12 bases are a match to TRBD2. The CDR3 has 18 residues. CDR1 and CDR2 (germline): SGDLS, YYNGEE. The V gene end was trimmed by 3 bases and the J gene end by 2 bases; junction bases not matched to a gene: 8. This chain's CDR3 is CASSARQLAGGNTGELFF. DNA of the CDR3: TGTGCCAGCAGCGCCAGACAACTAGCGGGAGGTAACACCGGGGAGCTGTTTTTT.

The rearrangement links TRBV30 to TRBJ2-7; TRBD2 matches 12 bases. This CDR3 region has 16 residues. Looked up from germline, CDR1 is GTSNPN and CDR2 is SVGIG (reference sequence). V lost 2 bases, J lost 6 bases, and 11 bases stayed unmatched. The chain's CDR3 is CAWSTPSGGASGEQYF. The CDR3 DNA reads as TGTGCCTGGAGTACCCCTAGCGGGGGGGCCTCGGGCGAGCAGTACTTC.